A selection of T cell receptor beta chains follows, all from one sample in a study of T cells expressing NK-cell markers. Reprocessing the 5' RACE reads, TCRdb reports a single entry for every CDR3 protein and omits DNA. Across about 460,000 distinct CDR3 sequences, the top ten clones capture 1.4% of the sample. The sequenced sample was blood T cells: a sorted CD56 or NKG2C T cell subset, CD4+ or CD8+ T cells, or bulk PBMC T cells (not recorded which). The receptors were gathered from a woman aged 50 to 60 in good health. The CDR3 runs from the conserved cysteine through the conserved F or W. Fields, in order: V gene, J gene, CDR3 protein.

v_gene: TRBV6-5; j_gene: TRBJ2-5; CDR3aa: CASRATHAPETQYF
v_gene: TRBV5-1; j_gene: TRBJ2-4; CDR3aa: CASSSPGEGTRQAKNIQYF
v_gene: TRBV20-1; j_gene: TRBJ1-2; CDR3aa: CSARTGTNYGYTF
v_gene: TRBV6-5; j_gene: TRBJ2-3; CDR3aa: CASSPLLVTSTDTQYF
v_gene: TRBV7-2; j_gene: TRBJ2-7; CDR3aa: CASSHRGGRSIYEQYF
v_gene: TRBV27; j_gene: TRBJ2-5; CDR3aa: CASSLSLLAGLETQYF
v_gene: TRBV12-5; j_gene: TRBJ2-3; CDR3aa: CASGLPGSNTDTQYF
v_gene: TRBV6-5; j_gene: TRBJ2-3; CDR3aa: CASSRAGSAAFGTDTQYF
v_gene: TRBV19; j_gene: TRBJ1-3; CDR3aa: CASSLLPGTSFSGNTIYF
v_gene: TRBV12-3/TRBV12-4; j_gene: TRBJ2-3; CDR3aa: CASSSHEATSTDTQYF
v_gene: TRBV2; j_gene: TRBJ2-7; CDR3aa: CASSEWLAGAHEQYF
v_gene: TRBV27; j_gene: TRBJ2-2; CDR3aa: CASSTPGQGAQITGELFF
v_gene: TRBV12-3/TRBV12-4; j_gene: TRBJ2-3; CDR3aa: CASSKGLAGGSSTDTQYF
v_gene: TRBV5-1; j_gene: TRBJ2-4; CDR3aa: CASSEDGNIQYF
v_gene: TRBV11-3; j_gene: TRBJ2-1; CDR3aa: CASSLGDAHYGEQFF
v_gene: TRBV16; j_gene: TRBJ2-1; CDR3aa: CASSHPLAGLAGEQFF
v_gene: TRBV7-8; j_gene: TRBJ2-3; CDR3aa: CASSIPKGGWTDTQYF
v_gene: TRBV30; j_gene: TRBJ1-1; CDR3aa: CAWNRAARTEAFF
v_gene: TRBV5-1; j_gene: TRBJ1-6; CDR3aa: CASSQRQGANSPLHF
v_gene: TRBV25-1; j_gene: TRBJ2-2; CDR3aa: CASMGTVGNTGELFF
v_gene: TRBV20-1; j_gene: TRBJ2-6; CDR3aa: CSARQEREPEGAGANVLTF
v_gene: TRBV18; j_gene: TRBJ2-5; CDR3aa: CASSGTSAETQYF
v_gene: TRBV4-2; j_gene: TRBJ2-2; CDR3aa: CASSRVAGAGTGELFF
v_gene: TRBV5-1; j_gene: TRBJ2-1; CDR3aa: CASSLVSKVEQFF
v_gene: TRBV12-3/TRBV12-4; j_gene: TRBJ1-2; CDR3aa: CASSYRGGGGYGYTF
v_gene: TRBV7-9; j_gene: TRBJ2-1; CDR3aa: CASSPPAGGQFF
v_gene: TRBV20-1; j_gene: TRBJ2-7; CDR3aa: CSARDRDRLSEQYF
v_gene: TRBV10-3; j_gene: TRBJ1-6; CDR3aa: CAISEARTGSPLHF
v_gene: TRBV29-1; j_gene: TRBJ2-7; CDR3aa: CSVESRLREQYF
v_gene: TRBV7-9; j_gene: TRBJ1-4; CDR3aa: CASSLAGGEKLFF
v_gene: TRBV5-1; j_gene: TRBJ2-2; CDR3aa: CASSLEAGRTGELFF
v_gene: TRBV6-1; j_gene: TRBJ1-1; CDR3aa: CASRSRGLAEAFF
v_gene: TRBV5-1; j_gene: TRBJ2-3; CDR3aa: CASSLWFRGAGQYF
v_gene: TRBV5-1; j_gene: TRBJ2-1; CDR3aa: CASSQDGYNEQFF
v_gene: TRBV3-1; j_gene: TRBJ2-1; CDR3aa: CASSQEGETRGWGNEQFF
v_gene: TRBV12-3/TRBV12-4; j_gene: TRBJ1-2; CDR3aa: CASSSMEAEGYTF
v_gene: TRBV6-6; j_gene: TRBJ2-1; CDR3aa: CASSQPAGEQFF
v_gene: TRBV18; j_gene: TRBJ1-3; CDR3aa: CASSPGAEFSGNTIYF
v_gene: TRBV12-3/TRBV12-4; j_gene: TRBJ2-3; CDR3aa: CASKLAGGPPTDYEYF
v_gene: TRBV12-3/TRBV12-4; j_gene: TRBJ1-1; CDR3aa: CASGRTGVYTEAFF
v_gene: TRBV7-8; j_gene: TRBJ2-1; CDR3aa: CASEERESGEQFF
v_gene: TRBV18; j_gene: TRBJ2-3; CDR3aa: CASSPTGGADTQYF
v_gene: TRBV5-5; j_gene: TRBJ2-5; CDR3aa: CASTRDYYQETQYF
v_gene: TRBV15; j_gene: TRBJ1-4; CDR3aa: CATSRASKSEKLFF
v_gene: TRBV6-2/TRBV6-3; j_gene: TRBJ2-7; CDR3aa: CASNTYGEQYF
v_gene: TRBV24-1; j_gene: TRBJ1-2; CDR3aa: CATSFQGGGYTF
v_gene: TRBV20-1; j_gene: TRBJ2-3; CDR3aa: CSARGPHTQYF
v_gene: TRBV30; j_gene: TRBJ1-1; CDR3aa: CAWIPRTQEAFF
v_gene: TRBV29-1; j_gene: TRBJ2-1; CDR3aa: CSGQPGRGFDEQFF
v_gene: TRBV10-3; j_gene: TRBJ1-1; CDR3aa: CAIRGDRVETEAFF
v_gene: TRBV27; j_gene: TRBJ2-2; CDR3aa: CASHRGGELFF
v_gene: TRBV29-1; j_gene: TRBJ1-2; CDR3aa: CSVPTGAAMVSDGYTF
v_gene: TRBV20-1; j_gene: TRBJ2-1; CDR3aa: CSARVSRTYNEQFF
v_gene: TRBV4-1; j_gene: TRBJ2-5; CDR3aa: CASSQESSLARETQYF
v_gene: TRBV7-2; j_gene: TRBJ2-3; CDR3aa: CASSFDSAGDTQYF
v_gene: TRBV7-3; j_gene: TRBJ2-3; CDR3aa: CASSLISGRATDTQYF
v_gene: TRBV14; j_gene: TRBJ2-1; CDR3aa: CASSRSRPYNEQFF
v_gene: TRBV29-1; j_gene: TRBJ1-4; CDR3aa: CSVADAGQPLGGGEKLFF
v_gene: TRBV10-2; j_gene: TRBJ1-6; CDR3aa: CASRGTGSSNSPLHF